This TCR beta chain was found in a study of cytomegalovirus exposure and HLA in healthy donors. Study-level information: The roughly 130 validation repertoires used the same platform as the approximately 700 first-cohort repertoires (as reported by a later analysis). Findings and limits, study-wide: Researchers reported that a few CMV-associated chains were confirmed in vitro as CMV antigen-specific. Among TCR beta chains, those listed as cytomegalovirus-associated numbered 164.

TCRdb keeps only in-frame clones here, not all; method: immunoSEQ multiplex PCR. The sample includes some 180,000 clones, roughly 86% of them seen just once. Comments on this clone: Its target is unknown.

This CDR3 is built from 14 residues. V was pared by 3 bases and J by 5 bases, with 10 bases between. The germline V gene has CDR1 SGHAT and CDR2 FQNNGV. Sequenced sample: PBMCs. This TCR came from a young man in good health and CMV-seropositive. The rearrangement links TRBV11-2 to TRBJ2-2; D not certain. In DNA form, the CDR3 reads TGTGCCAGCAGCTTGGCAGTGGTAACCGGGGAGCTGTTTTTT. Translating gives CASSLAVVTGELFF.